Below, 2 T cell receptor beta chains from the same sample are listed, as sequenced in a study of T cells expressing NK-cell markers. TCRdb re-called the 5' RACE reads and shows each CDR3 protein once, DNA omitted. This sample carries 500,000 to 700,000 distinct CDR3 sequences, with approximately 3.6% going to the ten biggest clones. The sample taken for sequencing was blood T cells: a sorted CD56 or NKG2C T cell subset, CD4+ or CD8+ T cells, or bulk PBMC T cells (not recorded which). These receptors were taken from a man younger than 35 in good health.

The genes are TRBV9 and TRBJ1-4. The CDR3 sequence is 17 residues long. The germline V gene encodes CDR1 SGDLS and CDR2 YYNGEE. This CDR3 reads CASSVSVKGRSGEKLFF.

The J gene is TRBJ2-1, the V gene TRBV5-1; TCRdb outputs TRBD1, but without DNA this stays unchecked. This CDR3 spans 15 amino acids. The V gene's germline CDR1 is SGHRS and CDR2 YFSETQ. The CDR3 here is CASSPVGQGFREQFF.